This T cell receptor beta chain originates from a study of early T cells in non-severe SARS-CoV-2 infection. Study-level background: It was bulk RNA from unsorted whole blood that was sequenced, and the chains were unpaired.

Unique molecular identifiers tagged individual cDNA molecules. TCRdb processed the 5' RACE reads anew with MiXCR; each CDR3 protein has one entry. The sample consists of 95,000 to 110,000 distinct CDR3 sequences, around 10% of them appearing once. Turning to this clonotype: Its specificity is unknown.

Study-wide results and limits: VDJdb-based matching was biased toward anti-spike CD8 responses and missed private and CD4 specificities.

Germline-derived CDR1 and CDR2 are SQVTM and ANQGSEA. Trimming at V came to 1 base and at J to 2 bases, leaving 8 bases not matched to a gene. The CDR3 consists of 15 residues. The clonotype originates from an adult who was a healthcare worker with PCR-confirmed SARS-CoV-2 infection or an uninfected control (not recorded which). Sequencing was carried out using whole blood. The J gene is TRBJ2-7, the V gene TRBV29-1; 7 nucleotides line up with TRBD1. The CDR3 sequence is CSVEGTGTAAYEQYF. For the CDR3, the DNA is TGCAGCGTTGAAGGTACCGGGACAGCCGCCTACGAGCAGTACTTC.